This entry features one T cell receptor (beta chain) sequence. A J-beta primer mix and a sample-barcoded 5' primer were used in a second PCR of about 7 to 12 cycles. TCRdb itself ran the 5' RACE reads through MiXCR, one entry per CDR3 protein. The sample holds some 940,000 distinct CDR3 sequences, 25% to 30% seen once. This entry belongs to a study of blood T cells in healthy people across ages. The CDR3 totals 16 residues. V lost 7 bases, J lost 5 bases, and 11 bases stayed unmatched. CDR1 is SGHTA, CDR2 FQGNSA, per germline. These same records also appear under a second study, on T cells of mothers and their children.

This sequence joins TRBV7-2 and TRBJ2-3; TRBD2 matches at 11 bases. The TCR comes from a woman aged 40 to 55 in good health. The sequencing sample was made of blood. The CDR3 is CASNPVAGGPGDTQYF. The CDR3 DNA reads as TGTGCCAGCAACCCCGTAGCGGGGGGGCCGGGAGATACGCAGTATTTT. The full variable domain, in which reference TRBV7-2 and TRBJ2-3 provide the parts outside the CDR3, is GAGVSQSPSNKVTEKGKDVELRCDPISGHTALYWYRQSLGQGLEFLIYFQGNSAPDKSGLPSDRFSAERTGGSVSTLTIQRTQQEDSAVYLCASNPVAGGPGDTQYFGPGTRLTVL.